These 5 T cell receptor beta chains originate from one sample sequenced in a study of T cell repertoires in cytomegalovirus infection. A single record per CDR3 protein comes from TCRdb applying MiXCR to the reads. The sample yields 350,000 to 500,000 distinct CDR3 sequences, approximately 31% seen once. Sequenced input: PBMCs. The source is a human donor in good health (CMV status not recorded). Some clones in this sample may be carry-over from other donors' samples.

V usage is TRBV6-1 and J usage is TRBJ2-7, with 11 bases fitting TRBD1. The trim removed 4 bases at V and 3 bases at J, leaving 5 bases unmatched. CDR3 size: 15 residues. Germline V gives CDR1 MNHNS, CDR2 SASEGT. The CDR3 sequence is CASSASGTGGYEQYF. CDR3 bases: TGTGCCAGCAGTGCCTCCGGGACAGGGGGCTACGAGCAGTACTTC.

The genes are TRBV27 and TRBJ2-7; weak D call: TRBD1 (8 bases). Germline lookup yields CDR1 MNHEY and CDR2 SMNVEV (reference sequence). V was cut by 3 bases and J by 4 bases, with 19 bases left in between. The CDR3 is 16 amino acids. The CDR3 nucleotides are TGTGCCAGCAGTTTGGGGAACAGGGGGGGGATTTACGAGCAGTACTTC. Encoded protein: CASSLGNRGGIYEQYF.

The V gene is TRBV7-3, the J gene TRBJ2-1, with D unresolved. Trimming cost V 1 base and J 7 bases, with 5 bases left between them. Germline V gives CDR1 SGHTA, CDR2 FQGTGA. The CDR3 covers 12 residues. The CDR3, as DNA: TGTGCCAGCAGCTTAATTTATAATGAGCAGTTCTTC. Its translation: CASSLIYNEQFF.

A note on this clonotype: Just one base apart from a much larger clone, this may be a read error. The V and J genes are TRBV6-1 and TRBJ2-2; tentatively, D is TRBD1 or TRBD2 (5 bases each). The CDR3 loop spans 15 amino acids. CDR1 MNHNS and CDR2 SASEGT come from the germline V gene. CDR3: CSSSEADMGAGELFF. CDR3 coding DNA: TGTTCCAGCAGTGAAGCGGATATGGGGGCCGGGGAGCTGTTTTTT.

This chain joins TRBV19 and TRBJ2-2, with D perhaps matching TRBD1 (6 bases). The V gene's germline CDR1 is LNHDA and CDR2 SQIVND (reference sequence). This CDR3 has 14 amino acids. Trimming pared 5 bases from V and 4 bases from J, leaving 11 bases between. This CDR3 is CASSPGVATGELFF. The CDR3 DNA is TGTGCCAGTAGTCCAGGGGTCGCCACCGGGGAGCTGTTTTTT. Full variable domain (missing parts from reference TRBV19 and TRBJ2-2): DGGITQSPKYLFRKEGQNVTLSCEQNLNHDAMYWYRQDPGQGLRLIYYSQIVNDFQKGDIAEGYSVSREKKESFPLTVTSAQKNPTAFYLCASSPGVATGELFFGEGSRLTVL.